These 32 T cell receptor beta chains came from one sample sequenced in a study of T cell responses to AZD1222 COVID-19 vaccine. Some clones are missing from TCRdb's copy, which holds only in-frame ones; the method was immunoSEQ multiplex PCR. The data show around 130,000 clones, with 80% to 90% seen just once and roughly 8.9% held by the top ten. The source was peripheral blood, collected 28 days after the second AZD1222 dose. Receptor source: an adult who received the AZD1222 COVID-19 vaccine.

This chain links TRBV5-1 with TRBJ1-1; 8 bases align to TRBD1. This CDR3 has 17 amino acids. Germline assignment: CDR1 SGHRS and CDR2 YFSETQ. The V segment lost 4 bases and the J segment 1 base; nucleotides outside the gene matches: 12. The CDR3 DNA is TGCGCCAGCAGCCTGAACCCAGGGGGCGCAACGAACACTGAAGCTTTCTTT. It codes for CASSLNPGGATNTEAFF.

The chain employs TRBV4-2 and TRBJ2-7; 10 nucleotides line up with TRBD1. The CDR3 has 15 amino acids. V shed 1 base and J 2 bases; nucleotides not matched to a gene: 2. The germline CDR1 and CDR2 sequences are LGHNA and YNFKEQ. The CDR3 loop is CASSQVGQGTYEQYF. DNA of the CDR3: TGTGCCAGCAGCCAAGTGGGACAGGGGACCTACGAGCAGTACTTC.

This sequence joins TRBV10-3 and TRBJ1-2; 12 bases match TRBD1. V lost 2 bases to trimming and J lost 10 bases; unmatched junction nucleotides: 2. Per germline, CDR1 ENHRY and CDR2 SYGVKD. This CDR3 spans 13 amino acids. The CDR3 nucleotides read TGTGCCATCAGTGAGGGGACAGGGGGCGACTACACCTTC. Encoded protein: CAISEGTGGDYTF.

This clone has only one observation. The rearrangement joins TRBV18 to TRBJ2-1; D is unclear. Looked up from germline, CDR1 is KGHSH and CDR2 is LQKENI. The CDR3 spans 13 residues. With 0 bases removed from V and 5 bases from J, the gap between germline ends came to 5 bases. CDR3 nucleotide sequence: TGTGCCAGCTCACCACCTTCGAACAATGAGCAGTTCTTC. Translated, it gives CASSPPSNNEQFF. Full variable domain (remainder filled in from reference TRBV18 and TRBJ2-1): NAGVMQNPRHLVRRRGQEARLRCSPMKGHSHVYWYRQLPEEGLKFMVYLQKENIIDESGMPKERFSAEFPKEGPSILRIQQVVRGDSAAYFCASSPPSNNEQFFGPGTRLTVL.

The chain has TRBV30 and TRBJ2-1, with D unclear. CDR3 length: 10 residues. Trimming left V 5 bases short and J 10 bases short, with 9 bases between. Germline V gene sequence: CDR1 GTSNPN, CDR2 SVGIG (reference sequence). Written as DNA, the CDR3 is TGTGCCTGGGGGTCTTCCGAGCAGTTCTTC. Translating it yields CAWGSSEQFF.

The genes are TRBV6-1 and TRBJ1-6; weak D call: TRBD1 (5 bases). The CDR3 loop spans 15 amino acids. The V end was cut by 3 bases, the J end by 0 bases, with 6 bases between. Germline CDR1 and CDR2: MNHNS and SASEGT. This CDR3 reads CASSEGGSYNSPLHF. Written as DNA, the CDR3 is TGTGCCAGCAGTGAGGGGGGCTCCTATAATTCACCCCTCCACTTT.

J is TRBJ2-3 and V is TRBV6-6, with D possibly being TRBD2 (6 bases). With 8 bases removed from V and 4 bases from J, the gap between germline ends came to 10 bases. This CDR3 has 12 residues. Germline V lookup: CDR1 MNHNY, CDR2 SVGAGI (reference sequence). The CDR3 DNA reads as TGTGCCAGCTCCGGGAGCCCAGATACGCAGTATTTT. This codes for CASSGSPDTQYF.

The chain recombines TRBV6-5 with TRBJ2-7, with TRBD1 matching over 8 bases. Per the germline V gene, CDR1 is MNHEY and CDR2 is SVGAGI. The V and J ends lost 4 bases and 2 bases, in that order; junction bases with no gene match: 7. This CDR3 comprises 15 residues. The CDR3: CASSLTGGITYEQYF. The CDR3 region has the DNA TGTGCCAGCAGTTTAACAGGGGGTATAACCTACGAGCAGTACTTC.

The V and J genes are TRBV5-5 and TRBJ1-3; D gene unclear. CDR1 and CDR2 from the germline V gene are SGHKS and YYEKEE (reference sequence). CDR3 length: 15 amino acids. V was pared by 0 bases and J by 2 bases, with 9 bases between. CDR3 in amino acids: CASSLVSGTGNTIYF. The CDR3 coding sequence is TGTGCCAGCAGCTTGGTGAGCGGTACTGGAAACACCATATATTTT.

This sequence joins TRBV5-1 and TRBJ2-3; D gene ambiguous. The CDR3 is 15 amino acids. Germline V gives CDR1 SGHRS, CDR2 YFSETQ. V was clipped by 4 bases and J by 1 base, with 13 bases between them. The CDR3 nucleotides read TGCGCCAGCAGCCCCTTAGGCGCGGGCACAGATACGCAGTATTTT. Translating gives CASSPLGAGTDTQYF.

V gene TRBV7-9 combines with J gene TRBJ1-1; maybe TRBD1 (6 bases). The CDR3 has 15 amino acids. The V end was cut by 2 bases, the J end by 4 bases, with 14 bases between. Germline V lookup: CDR1 SEHNR, CDR2 FQNEAQ (reference sequence). The chain's CDR3 is CASSLSRGEVTEAFF. The CDR3 DNA is TGTGCCAGCAGCTTATCGAGGGGGGAGGTCACTGAAGCTTTCTTT.

The rearrangement uses TRBV29-1 and TRBJ1-1; TRBD1 matches 8 bases. Germline CDR1 and CDR2: SQVTM and ANQGSEA. V lost 4 bases to trimming and J lost 2 bases; unmatched junction nucleotides: 3. The CDR3 totals 13 residues. The DNA for the CDR3 is TGCAGCGTTGCCGGACAGGGTAACACTGAAGCTTTCTTT. As protein: CSVAGQGNTEAFF. Full variable domain (missing parts from reference TRBV29-1 and TRBJ1-1): SAVISQKPSRDICQRGTSLTIQCQVDSQVTMMFWYRQQPGQSLTLIATANQGSEATYESGFVIDKFPISRPNLTFSTLTVSNMSPEDSSIYLCSVAGQGNTEAFFGQGTRLTVV.

The rearrangement joins TRBV7-9 to TRBJ1-2, with a possible D match to TRBD1 (5 bases). Germline V gives CDR1 SEHNR, CDR2 FQNEAQ (reference sequence). The CDR3 runs to 13 residues. The V end lost 6 bases, the J end lost 2 bases, and 10 bases lay between the germline ends. For the CDR3, the DNA is TGTGCCAGCAGTGTACAGGAGAACTATGGCTACACCTTC. Translated: CASSVQENYGYTF.

The V call is TRBV7-2, the J call TRBJ1-3; D is possibly TRBD1 (6 bases). The CDR3 has 15 residues. Trimming stripped 3 bases from V and 3 bases from J, with 12 bases between. Germline assignment: CDR1 SGHTA and CDR2 FQGNSA. In DNA form, the CDR3 reads TGTGCCAGCAGCTTTCGGGGGGCGGATGGAAACACCATATATTTT. Residues: CASSFRGADGNTIYF. Looking up the rest from reference TRBV7-2 and TRBJ1-3 gives the full variable domain: GAGVSQSPSNKVTEKGKDVELRCDPISGHTALYWYRQSLGQGLEFLIYFQGNSAPDKSGLPSDRFSAERTGGSVSTLTIQRTQQEDSAVYLCASSFRGADGNTIYFGEGSWLTVV.

This rearrangement joins TRBV7-2 to TRBJ1-1; 7 nucleotides line up with TRBD1. Germline CDR1 reads SGHTA; CDR2 reads FQGNSA. The J segment lost 5 bases and the V segment lost 6 bases, leaving 9 bases of the junction unmatched. The CDR3 totals 14 residues. As DNA, the CDR3 is TGTGCCAGCAGTTCCCAACCAGGGGGGACTGAAGCTTTCTTT. Amino acid sequence: CASSSQPGGTEAFF.

The chain is built from TRBV30 and TRBJ1-2, with D perhaps TRBD1 (6 bases). Germline V gene lookup returns CDR1 GTSNPN and CDR2 SVGIG (reference sequence). With 8 bases removed from V and 4 bases from J, the gap between germline ends came to 20 bases. This CDR3 spans 14 amino acids. The CDR3 nucleotides read TGTGCCCGGGGGGGGCCCTCTGCGAGCTATGGCTACACCTTC. Amino acids: CARGGPSASYGYTF.

This clone was detected once. V usage is TRBV20-1 and J usage is TRBJ2-2; D not certain. The length of the CDR3 is 12 residues. Germline lookup yields CDR1 DFQATT and CDR2 SNEGSKA (reference sequence). With 3 bases removed from V and 8 bases from J, the gap between germline ends came to 10 bases. Here the CDR3 reads CSASPPGGELFF. The CDR3 DNA reads TGCAGTGCTAGTCCCCCAGGTGGGGAGCTGTTTTTT.

This chain links TRBV6-5 with TRBJ2-3, with D possibly being TRBD2 (6 bases). This CDR3 is built from 13 residues. Trimming took off 4 bases at V and 3 bases at J, with 8 bases between the two ends. Germline CDR1 reads MNHEY; CDR2 reads SVGAGI. This CDR3 reads CASSFRGTDTQYF. The CDR3 region has the DNA TGTGCCAGCAGTTTCCGGGGGACAGATACGCAGTATTTT.

In its sample, this clone was seen once. J is TRBJ1-3 and V is TRBV9; TRBD1 matches at 8 bases. The CDR3 is made up of 14 amino acids. V trimming: 5 bases; J trimming: 6 bases; junction bases outside the gene matches: 7. CDR1 and CDR2 from the germline V gene are SGDLS and YYNGEE. The CDR3 protein is CASSPQTGVNTIYF. In DNA, the CDR3 is TGTGCCAGCAGTCCCCAGACAGGGGTAAACACCATATATTTT.

V usage is TRBV18 and J usage is TRBJ1-2, with D tentatively TRBD1 (6 bases). The germline gives CDR1 KGHSH, CDR2 LQKENI. CDR3 length: 16 residues. V lost 2 bases, J lost 8 bases, and 21 bases lay in between. The CDR3 region is CASSPSGGRRLEGYTF. The CDR3 nucleotides read TGTGCCAGCTCACCAAGCGGGGGGCGCCGTCTTGAAGGCTACACCTTC. The full variable domain, its missing parts supplied by reference TRBV18 and TRBJ1-2, is NAGVMQNPRHLVRRRGQEARLRCSPMKGHSHVYWYRQLPEEGLKFMVYLQKENIIDESGMPKERFSAEFPKEGPSILRIQQVVRGDSAAYFCASSPSGGRRLEGYTFGSGTRLTVV.

The gene calls are TRBV9 and TRBJ2-5; tentatively, D is TRBD1 (5 bases). CDR1 and CDR2 from the germline V gene are SGDLS and YYNGEE. This CDR3 contains 15 residues. V lost 0 bases, J lost 5 bases, and 14 bases lay in between. CDR3 sequence: CASSVVGGKGETQYF. For the CDR3, the DNA is TGTGCCAGCAGCGTAGTAGGCGGCAAGGGGGAGACCCAGTACTTC.

This sequence joins TRBV30 and TRBJ1-2, with D unclear. Trimming took off 2 bases at V and 4 bases at J, with 14 bases between the two ends. Germline V gene sequence: CDR1 GTSNPN, CDR2 SVGIG (reference sequence). The CDR3 extends over 14 amino acids. CDR3 protein: CAWSLSRVGYGYTF. DNA for the CDR3: TGTGCCTGGAGTCTCTCGAGAGTAGGCTATGGCTACACCTTC.

The V and J genes are TRBV19 and TRBJ1-1; 7 bases agree with TRBD1. This CDR3 is 14 amino acids long. The junction had 9 bases not matched to a gene; V was cut back by 8 bases and J by 3 bases. The V gene's germline CDR1 is LNHDA and CDR2 SQIVND (reference sequence). DNA for the CDR3: TGTGCCAGTCGGACGACAGGGCGCTACACTGAAGCTTTCTTT. This sequence encodes CASRTTGRYTEAFF.

The chain employs TRBV6-5 and TRBJ1-6, with D perhaps TRBD1 (6 bases). The germline V gene has CDR1 MNHEY and CDR2 SVGAGI. This CDR3 is 14 amino acids long. V was trimmed by 6 bases and J by 6 bases, leaving 12 bases between them. CDR3 residues: CASSRGPVNSPLHF. The DNA of the CDR3 is TGTGCCAGCAGCAGGGGACCGGTTAATTCACCCCTCCACTTT.

The chain recombines TRBV27 with TRBJ1-2; D is perhaps TRBD1 (6 bases). CDR3 size: 15 residues. V shed 3 bases and J shed 3 bases, with 14 bases lying between them. CDR1 is MNHEY and CDR2 is SMNVEV in the germline V gene (reference sequence). CDR3 in DNA: TGTGCCAGCAGTTTGGACAGTCACGGGGACTATGGCTACACCTTC. This sequence encodes CASSLDSHGDYGYTF.

The gene calls are TRBV3-1 (or the pseudogene TRBV3-2) and TRBJ1-1, with 7 positions matching TRBD1. Trimming removed 11 bases from V and 8 bases from J; junction bases left unmatched: 11. This CDR3 spans 12 amino acids. Germline values: CDR1 LGHDT, CDR2 YNNKEL (reference sequence). The CDR3 spells CASTVRGQEAFF. The CDR3 coding sequence is TGTGCCTCAACAGTAAGGGGGCAGGAAGCTTTCTTT.

The V gene is TRBV24-1, the J gene TRBJ2-5, with 7 bases fitting TRBD1. V gave up 4 bases and J gave up 5 bases; unmatched junction bases: 9. Germline V gene data show CDR1 as KGHDR and CDR2 as SFDVKD. The CDR3 sequence is 15 residues long. DNA of the CDR3: TGTGCCACCAGTGACCCCGGGACAGCAGGGGAGACCCAGTACTTC. As protein: CATSDPGTAGETQYF.

This sequence joins TRBV15 and TRBJ1-1; D is unclear. CDR1 is LNHNV, CDR2 YYDKDF, per germline (reference sequence). This CDR3 contains 13 residues. Trimming left V 0 bases short and J 8 bases short, with 10 bases between. The CDR3 nucleotides are TGTGCCACCAGCAGAGATGAGGTCGGGGAAGCTTTCTTT. Translating it yields CATSRDEVGEAFF.

V and J are TRBV20-1 and TRBJ1-1; TRBD1 might be the D (6 bases). Deletions cut 6 bases from V and 4 bases from J, with 9 bases between. The CDR3 totals 11 residues. CDR1 and CDR2 from the germline V gene are DFQATT and SNEGSKA (reference sequence). Written as DNA, the CDR3 is TGCAGTGCCCTAGGGGGCACTGAAGCTTTCTTT. Translation: CSALGGTEAFF.

The chain recombines TRBV4-1 with TRBJ2-3, with 13 positions matching TRBD2. The CDR3 has 21 amino acids. Looked up from germline, CDR1 is MGHRA and CDR2 is YSYEKL. V lost 5 bases and J lost 2; bases outside the gene matches: 19. In DNA, the CDR3 is TGCGCCAGCAGCACCCCGGGGGGACTAGCGGGATTGAGTCGAGTCACAGATACGCAGTATTTT. As protein: CASSTPGGLAGLSRVTDTQYF.

The count of this clone is one. In nucleotides, the CDR3 is TGTGCCAGCAGTGAGTGGGAGACAGGAGATGGCTACACCTTC. Protein product: CASSEWETGDGYTF. The chain links TRBV6-1 to TRBJ1-2, with D tentatively TRBD1 (6 bases). The germline CDR1 and CDR2 sequences are MNHNS and SASEGT. The V and J ends lost 3 bases and 6 bases respectively, with 14 bases between them. CDR3 size: 14 residues.

This clone has ten or more counts. The V and J genes are TRBV24-1 and TRBJ2-7; no clear D gene. Germline loops: CDR1 KGHDR, CDR2 SFDVKD. The CDR3 is 12 amino acids. The V and J ends lost 5 bases and 0 bases respectively, with 4 bases between them. The CDR3 sequence: CATSVNSYEQYF. For the CDR3, the DNA is TGTGCCACCAGTGTGAACTCCTACGAGCAGTACTTC.